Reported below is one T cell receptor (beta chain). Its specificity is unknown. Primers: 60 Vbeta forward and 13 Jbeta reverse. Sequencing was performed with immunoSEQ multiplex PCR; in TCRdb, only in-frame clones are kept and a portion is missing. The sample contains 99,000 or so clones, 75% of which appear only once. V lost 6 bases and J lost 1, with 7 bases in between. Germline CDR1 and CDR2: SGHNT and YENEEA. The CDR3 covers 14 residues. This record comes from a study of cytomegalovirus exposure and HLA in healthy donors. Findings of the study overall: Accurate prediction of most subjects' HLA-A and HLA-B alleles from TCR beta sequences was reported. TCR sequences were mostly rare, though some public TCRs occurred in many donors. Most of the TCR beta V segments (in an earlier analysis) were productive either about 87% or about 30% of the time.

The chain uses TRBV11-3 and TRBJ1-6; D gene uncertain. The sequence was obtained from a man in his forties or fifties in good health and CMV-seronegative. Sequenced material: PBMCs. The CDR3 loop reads CASSDGSYNSPLHF. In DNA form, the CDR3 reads TGTGCCAGCAGTGACGGGTCCTATAATTCACCCCTCCACTTT.